This T cell receptor (beta chain) is from a study of OX40 agonist ivuxolimab in advanced cancers. Study as a whole: Partial responses, seen in three patients, involved one hepatocellular carcinoma and two cutaneous melanomas.

As for this clone: Its antigen is as yet unknown.

Findings of the study overall: Average numbers of expanded clones were greater in CD8+ T cells than in CD4+.

Trimming removed 1 base from V and 4 bases from J; junction bases left unmatched: 5. Germline CDR1 and CDR2: LNHNV and YYDKDF (reference sequence). The CDR3 loop spans 15 amino acids. Profiled with immunoSEQ multiplex PCR; TCRdb holds only in-frame clones, not every one. The sample yields about 87,000 clones, just under 90% seen once. The sequence was collected from an adult with an advanced solid tumor such as melanoma, head and neck, liver or kidney cancer. The rearrangement uses TRBV15 and TRBJ1-1; 8 bases fit TRBD1. The sequenced sample was CD4+ or CD8+ T cells sorted from blood, obtained in a trial of the OX40 agonist ivuxolimab. CDR3 protein: CATSRGRDRGTEAFF. CDR3 nucleotides: TGTGCCACCAGCAGAGGTCGCGACAGGGGCACTGAAGCTTTCTTT.